A selection of T cell receptor beta chains follows, all from one sample in a study of response to subunit inactivated influenza vaccine. In TCRdb, the RT-PCR reads were re-called with MiXCR into one record per CDR3 protein. The sample has 860,000 or so distinct CDR3 sequences; about 20% are singletons. Source: PBMCs from blood, taken approximately 5 days after vaccination. The receptors come from a middle-aged man who received an inactivated influenza vaccine. Both conserved end residues are part of each CDR3. Rows may omit the clone size; those that give it use once, few, many or a size class.

-,TRBV29-1,TRBJ1-1,CVISTGGRTEAFF
many,TRBV7-2,TRBJ2-3,CASSPTSGSTDTQYF
-,TRBV13,TRBJ2-3,CASSPHRDSTFDTQYF
few,TRBV12-3/TRBV12-4,TRBJ1-3,CASSLGQGGNTIYF
-,TRBV7-8,TRBJ2-1,CASSLLSGTYNEQFF
-,TRBV5-5,TRBJ2-5,CASSYRTGTDQETQYF
-,TRBV11-2,TRBJ2-7,CASSSNSGVTYEQYF
-,TRBV2,TRBJ2-6,CASNQGAAGANVLTF
many,TRBV20-1,TRBJ2-3,CSACPTSDPSTDTQYF
-,TRBV9,TRBJ1-2,CASSQTQNYGYTF
-,TRBV25-1,TRBJ2-6,CASSDIRFSGANVLTF
few,TRBV4-3,TRBJ2-1,CASSQSSGRGLDNEQFF
many,TRBV5-1,TRBJ1-1,CASSSRRNTEAFF
-,TRBV28,TRBJ2-3,CASSFPAGSTDTQYF
few,TRBV20-1,TRBJ2-1,CSASRTSGRSYNEQFF
few,TRBV2,TRBJ2-5,CASSVLMETQYF
few,TRBV20-1,TRBJ2-7,CSAREKGLEQYF
many,TRBV28,TRBJ2-1,CASSFLGGSSYNEQFF
many,TRBV5-1,TRBJ2-3,CASSFYARTDTQYF
few,TRBV12-3/TRBV12-4,TRBJ1-5,CASSPYRVNQPQHF
-,TRBV7-2,TRBJ2-3,CASSLDPLADTQYF
few,TRBV20-1,TRBJ2-7,CSARDWRYYEQYF
-,TRBV9,TRBJ2-1,CASSVDPNEQFF
-,TRBV7-2,TRBJ2-2,CASSLQGTPGELFF
many,TRBV12-3/TRBV12-4,TRBJ2-7,CASSYTAGDYEQYF
few,TRBV5-6,TRBJ2-1,CASSYSGRSYNEQFF
few,TRBV5-1,TRBJ2-3,CASSLSPGTDTQYF
few,TRBV11-2,TRBJ2-1,CASSLDVGGVHEQFF
few,TRBV7-9,TRBJ2-1,CAAGPLGNEQFF
few,TRBV28,TRBJ2-1,CASSRAWGGPFF
-,TRBV5-6,TRBJ2-1,CASSLAGAGPYDEQFF
few,TRBV6-1,TRBJ1-6,CASGSGEGNSSPLHF
-,TRBV7-8,TRBJ2-2,CASSPVGGANTGELFF
few,TRBV20-1,TRBJ1-1,CSASPPLGNTEAFF
-,TRBV20-1,TRBJ1-1,CSAHWTGRGTEAFF
-,TRBV28,TRBJ2-5,CASSLPYQETQYF
few,TRBV6-5,TRBJ2-1,CASSYSISGSSYNEQFF
-,TRBV9,TRBJ1-1,CASSPTPGLNTEAFF
few,TRBV12-3/TRBV12-4,TRBJ2-2,CASSLAPGASNTGELFF
-,TRBV20-1,TRBJ2-7,CSADRGSYEQYF
few,TRBV7-2,TRBJ2-1,CASSPSGRRDWFF
-,TRBV20-1,TRBJ1-2,CSAKRDRGYGYTF
-,TRBV20-1,TRBJ1-4,CSARAGPGEKLFF
-,TRBV4-3,TRBJ2-6,CASGQWTDGANVLTF
many,TRBV12-3/TRBV12-4,TRBJ2-3,CASSLDRPLPTQYF
many,TRBV27,TRBJ2-1,CASSFGSGRGNEQFF
-,TRBV4-2,TRBJ2-7,CASSLYDRDTAYEQYF
few,TRBV11-2,TRBJ2-1,CASSLLKETSGYNEQFF
few,TRBV6-1,TRBJ1-1,CASSKNMNTEAFF
many,TRBV20-1,TRBJ2-1,CSARSRDSSYNEQFF
few,TRBV11-2,TRBJ1-5,CASSSGGQMRYSNQPQHF
-,TRBV7-2,TRBJ2-1,CASSLGGQGIYNEQFF
-,TRBV6-2/TRBV6-3,TRBJ2-5,CASSYSGRQGETQYF
few,TRBV6-1,TRBJ2-5,CASSPRGGGYQETQYF
-,TRBV14,TRBJ2-5,CASSQVYGQETQYF
many,TRBV7-9,TRBJ2-3,CASSANMEVYTDTQYF
many,TRBV21-1,TRBJ2-7,CASSTGRRYEQYF
-,TRBV2,TRBJ2-5,CASSGGTHQETQYF
-,TRBV6-5,TRBJ1-1,CASSNGPGRTEAFF